The 21 T cell receptor beta chains below were found in one sample sequenced in a study of regulatory T cells in long-lasting Graves disease. Time point indicated: newly diagnosed GD, antithyroid drugs for less than 3 months. Making the TCR library involved RNA that had been extracted from PBMCs. Relying on iRepertoire HTBI primers and Arm-PCR of CDR3 regions, the team built TCR beta libraries. TCRdb ran MiXCR on the multiplex PCR reads and lists one entry per CDR3 protein. The sample shows about 330,000 distinct CDR3 sequences, roughly 16% of them seen only once. A further study also used this sample, focusing on T cells in Graves' hyperthyroidism and ophthalmopathy.

The sequencing here drew on peripheral blood mononuclear cells (PBMCs), taken at new diagnosis, from a patient treated with antithyroid drugs. Receptors originate from a woman in her late teens or twenties with Graves disease.

The V call is TRBV30, the J call TRBJ1-4; no clear D gene. CDR1 is GTSNPN and CDR2 is SVGIG in the germline V gene (reference sequence). Trimming cost V 3 bases and J 8 bases, with 10 bases left between them. The CDR3 is made up of 12 amino acids. CDR3 sequence reads: CAWSRPGEKLFF. In DNA, the CDR3 is TGTGCCTGGAGCCGTCCGGGCGAAAAACTGTTTTTT.

The J gene is TRBJ1-2, the V gene TRBV19; D is undetermined. With 10 bases removed from V and 0 bases from J, the gap between germline ends came to 12 bases. Germline CDR1 reads LNHDA; CDR2 reads SQIVND (reference sequence). The length of the CDR3 is 13 residues. CDR3 loop: CATSDYTNYGYTF. In nucleotides, the CDR3 is TGTGCCACCTCGGATTATACTAACTATGGCTACACCTTC. Combining the CDR3 with reference TRBV19 and TRBJ1-2 gives the whole variable domain DGGITQSPKYLFRKEGQNVTLSCEQNLNHDAMYWYRQDPGQGLRLIYYSQIVNDFQKGDIAEGYSVSREKKESFPLTVTSAQKNPTAFYLCATSDYTNYGYTFGSGTRLTVV.

The chain carries TRBV7-9 and TRBJ2-1; D may be TRBD1 or TRBD2 (5 bases each). This CDR3 is 15 amino acids long. Germline V gene data show CDR1 as SEHNR and CDR2 as FQNEAQ (reference sequence). Trimming pared 4 bases from V and 6 bases from J, leaving 16 bases between. The CDR3 region is CASSSTGRTLNEQFF. CDR3 sequence (DNA): TGTGCCAGCAGCTCCACGGGACGGACTCTCAATGAGCAGTTCTTC.

Concerning this clonotype: A read error may be the cause here, since a much bigger clone is one base away. The gene calls are TRBV6-2 or TRBV6-3 and TRBJ1-5; no reliable D call. The CDR3 has 16 residues. Germline V gene sequence: CDR1 MNHEY, CDR2 SVGEGT. V lost 10 bases to trimming and J lost 3 bases, with 22 bases between them. The CDR3 loop is CAIKARLIGNNQPQHF. The CDR3 region has the DNA TGTGCCATCAAAGCCAGGTTGATTGGAAACAATCAGCCCCAGCATTTT.

This clonotype was seen ten or more times. The genes are TRBV30 and TRBJ2-7; tentatively, D is TRBD2 (5 bases). Trimming left V 2 bases short and J 4 bases short, with 18 bases between. This CDR3 has 15 amino acids. Germline lookup yields CDR1 GTSNPN and CDR2 SVGIG (reference sequence). The CDR3 DNA reads TGTGCCTGGAGTTACCGGACTGGCCCCACTTACGAGCAGTACTTC. Residues: CAWSYRTGPTYEQYF.

This clonotype was seen many times. The chain uses TRBV6-1 and TRBJ1-4; the D gene is possibly TRBD1 (5 bases). V dropped 6 bases and J dropped 2 bases, with 16 bases sitting between them. The CDR3 covers 16 residues. CDR1 is MNHNS, CDR2 SASEGT, per germline. CDR3 sequence: CASRPGKAATNEKLFF. CDR3 in DNA: TGTGCCAGCAGGCCAGGGAAGGCGGCGACTAATGAAAAACTGTTTTTT.

This clonotype showed up many times. The chain joins TRBV12-3 or TRBV12-4 to TRBJ2-6; D ambiguous. V was shortened by 2 bases and J by 0 bases, with 5 bases between the two germline ends. The CDR3 runs to 15 residues. The CDR3 DNA reads as TGTGCCAGCAGTTTACATGGCTCTGGGGCCAACGTCCTGACTTTC. Amino acids: CASSLHGSGANVLTF.

This clonotype was picked up many times. The genes are TRBV7-9 and TRBJ2-3; 11 bases are shared with TRBD2. The CDR3 is 15 residues long. The germline CDR1 and CDR2 sequences are SEHNR and FQNEAQ (reference sequence). The J segment lost 2 bases and the V segment lost 5 bases, leaving 3 bases of the junction unmatched. The CDR3 is CASSPLAGATDTQYF. DNA of the CDR3: TGTGCCAGCAGCCCACTAGCGGGAGCCACAGATACGCAGTATTTT.

The sample holds many counts of this clonotype. This chain joins TRBV30 and TRBJ2-5, with a weak D call TRBD1 (5 bases). CDR1 GTSNPN and CDR2 SVGIG come from the germline V gene (reference sequence). Between the trimmed V and J ends, which lost 4 bases and 4 bases, there was a span of 13 bases. The CDR3 is 13 amino acids. The CDR3 DNA reads as TGTGCCTGGAACTACCAGGGCAGAGAGACCCAGTACTTC. Translation: CAWNYQGRETQYF.

The J gene is TRBJ2-7, the V gene TRBV19; TRBD1 agrees at 7 bases. Looked up from germline, CDR1 is LNHDA and CDR2 is SQIVND (reference sequence). CDR3 length: 15 amino acids. Trimming removed 4 bases from V and 3 bases from J; junction bases left unmatched: 9. CDR3 sequence (DNA): TGTGCCAGTAGTACTCGGCGTGACAGGGACTACGAGCAGTACTTC. Protein: CASSTRRDRDYEQYF.

This clonotype was detected ten times or more. The rearrangement links TRBV30 to TRBJ2-3; 10 nucleotides line up with TRBD2. The germline V gene encodes CDR1 GTSNPN and CDR2 SVGIG (reference sequence). The trim removed 1 base at V and 4 bases at J, leaving 8 bases unmatched. The CDR3 spans 16 residues. Here the CDR3 reads CAWSAQREGQADTQYF. DNA of the CDR3: TGTGCCTGGAGTGCCCAGCGGGAGGGCCAAGCAGATACGCAGTATTTT.

This clonotype was seen at least ten times. The rearrangement joins TRBV18 to TRBJ2-5; the match to TRBD1 covers 7 bases. V shed 6 bases, J shed 0 bases, and the junction held 4 bases outside the gene matches. Germline loops: CDR1 KGHSH, CDR2 LQKENI. The CDR3 contains 14 residues. The CDR3 DNA follows: TGTGCCAGCTCTCCGGACAGGAACCAAGAGACCCAGTACTTC. Amino acids: CASSPDRNQETQYF. The full variable domain, with the rest looked up from reference TRBV18 and TRBJ2-5, is NAGVMQNPRHLVRRRGQEARLRCSPMKGHSHVYWYRQLPEEGLKFMVYLQKENIIDESGMPKERFSAEFPKEGPSILRIQQVVRGDSAAYFCASSPDRNQETQYFGPGTRLLVL.

There are many counts of this clonotype. This chain joins TRBV3-1 and TRBJ2-1, with no clear D. Germline values: CDR1 LGHDT, CDR2 YNNKEL (reference sequence). The CDR3 length is 18 residues. Between the trimmed V and J ends, which lost 3 bases and 0 bases, there was a span of 18 bases. The chain's CDR3 is CASSHNSKGTFSYNEQFF. DNA of the CDR3: TGTGCCAGCAGCCACAATTCGAAGGGAACTTTCTCCTACAATGAGCAGTTCTTC.

This clonotype was detected ten times or more. The CDR3 here is CAWSGSPQYNEQFF. CDR3 coding DNA: TGTGCCTGGAGTGGCAGCCCCCAATACAATGAGCAGTTCTTC. The rearrangement joins TRBV30 to TRBJ2-1; D call uncertain. Germline CDR1 is GTSNPN and CDR2 is SVGIG (reference sequence). V was clipped by 1 base and J by 4 bases, with 11 bases between them. The CDR3 sequence is 14 residues long.

In this sample, this clonotype turned up a few times. The chain combines TRBV5-1 with TRBJ2-1; D is uncertain. This CDR3 comprises 13 residues. V was shortened by 1 base and J by 6 bases, with 8 bases between the two germline ends. Germline CDR1 reads SGHRS; CDR2 reads YFSETQ. Here the CDR3 DNA reads TGCGCCAGCAGCTTGTGCAGACTCAATGAGCAGTTCTTC. This sequence encodes CASSLCRLNEQFF.

This clonotype was observed a single time. The chain couples TRBV29-1 to TRBJ1-2, with D perhaps matching TRBD1 (6 bases). V was pared by 6 bases and J by 2 bases, with 10 bases between. CDR1 is SQVTM and CDR2 is ANQGSEA in the germline V gene. This CDR3 contains 12 residues. The CDR3 nucleotides read TGCAGCGTCACCACAGGGAACTATGGCTACACCTTC. It specifies CSVTTGNYGYTF.

There are many counts of this clonotype. The rearrangement links TRBV20-1 to TRBJ1-1; D gene uncertain. Trimming removed 6 bases from V and 6 bases from J, with 17 bases in between. The CDR3 spans 13 residues. Per germline, CDR1 DFQATT and CDR2 SNEGSKA (reference sequence). Here the CDR3 reads CSATSDGHAEAFF. The CDR3 DNA sequence: TGCAGTGCGACCAGTGACGGCCACGCTGAAGCTTTCTTT.

At least ten counts were recorded for this clonotype. The chain is built from TRBV28 and TRBJ1-1; no reliable D call. The V end was cut by 3 bases, the J end by 4 bases, with 15 bases between. The CDR3 has 15 amino acids. Germline CDR1 reads MDHEN; CDR2 reads SYDVKM. The CDR3 DNA reads as TGTGCCAGCAGTTTGGCTATATCCGGTTTCACTGAAGCTTTCTTT. It specifies CASSLAISGFTEAFF.

This clonotype has ten or more counts. The chain employs TRBV14 and TRBJ2-7; perhaps TRBD1 as D (5 bases). The CDR3 sequence is 15 residues long. With 5 bases removed from V and 2 bases from J, the gap between germline ends came to 16 bases. Germline loops: CDR1 SGHDN, CDR2 FVKESK. The CDR3: CASSSREGPTYEQYF. The CDR3 region has the DNA TGTGCCAGCAGCTCCAGGGAAGGACCGACCTACGAGCAGTACTTC.

Worth noting for this clonotype: A far larger clone is just one base off, so this is likely a read error. This rearrangement joins TRBV3-1 to TRBJ2-3; TRBD2 aligns across 8 bases. The DNA end is a closer match to TRBJ2-1, so the J assignment may be wrong. Germline values: CDR1 LGHDT, CDR2 YNNKEL (reference sequence). The length of the CDR3 is 16 residues. CDR3 bases: TGTGCCAGCAGCCAAGAAGGTCTAGCGGGTTACAATGGGCAGTTCTTC. Protein product: CASSQEGLAGYNGQFF.

The table lists this clonotype with a few counts. V and J are TRBV6-1 and TRBJ2-7; D not resolved. Trimming stripped 8 bases from V and 7 bases from J, with 21 bases between. Looked up from germline, CDR1 is MNHNS and CDR2 is SASEGT. The CDR3 covers 14 residues. CDR3: CASLPYRDLGEQYF. CDR3 DNA sequence: TGTGCCAGCCTCCCGTACCGTGATTTGGGGGAGCAGTACTTC.